The clone carrying this T cell receptor (beta chain) was seen a single time. The entry originates in a study of blood T cell repertoires in COVID-19. Original methodology: Nucleated cell number was recorded as an estimate derived from reference gene primer amplification. Using immunoSEQ multiplex PCR, the repertoire was profiled, and TCRdb retains in-frame clones only, with some absent. That table gives V, J and clone size, and the DNA gave D and trimming. The sample carries 270,000 or so clones, 85% to 90% recorded once. Germline trimming cut 0 bases from V and 1 base from J; bases unmatched to any gene: 4. This CDR3 region has 16 residues. Germline CDR1 reads MNHEY; CDR2 reads SVGAGI.

The V and J genes are TRBV6-5 and TRBJ1-1; TRBD1 matches 8 bases. Sequencing was done on a sample of peripheral blood. The clonotype comes from a man aged 35 to 55 with acute or convalescent COVID-19. The CDR3 sequence: CASSYSLGQENTEAFF. Here the CDR3 DNA reads TGTGCCAGCAGTTACTCTTTGGGACAGGAGAACACTGAAGCTTTCTTT.